Listed here are 11 T cell receptor beta chains from one sample, sequenced in a study of molecular identifiers for immune sequencing clone quantification. TCRdb reanalysed the PCR reads using MiXCR and keeps one entry per CDR3 protein. The data hold roughly 90,000 distinct CDR3 sequences, with around a quarter observed a single time. The sequencing input was naive CD8+ T cells from blood, with Jurkat cell RNA spiked in. Subset here: FACS-sorted CD8+CD4-CCR7+CD45RA+ naive T cells. The receptors stem from a human donor in good health. Some libraries in this study had Jurkat cell RNA spiked in.

Details on this clonotype: A read error may be the cause here, since a much bigger clone is one base away. The gene calls are TRBV30 and TRBJ2-4; 13 bases are a match to TRBD2. Trimming took 2 bases from V and 0 from J; bases not matched to a gene: 13. This CDR3 is 20 amino acids long. The germline CDR1 and CDR2 sequences are GTSNPN and SVGIG (reference sequence). CDR3 DNA sequence: TGTGCCTGGAGTTCCTCTCCGGGACTAGCGGGAAACCTAGCCAAAAACATTCAGTACTTC. This sequence encodes CAWSSSPGLAGNLAKNIQYF.

This clonotype was counted once. This chain joins TRBV10-3 and TRBJ1-5, with D possibly TRBD1 on 5 matching bases. There are 20 residues in the CDR3. Germline V gives CDR1 ENHRY, CDR2 SYGVKD. V lost 0 bases and J lost 0, with 21 bases in between. CDR3 nucleotides: TGTGCCATCAGTGAGTCGAGAAGGTGGTTGGACAAAGATAGCAATCAGCCCCAGCATTTT. It yields the protein CAISESRRWLDKDSNQPQHF.

A few counts support this clonotype. The chain is built from TRBV20-1 and TRBJ1-4, with a possible D match to TRBD1 (6 bases). Germline loops: CDR1 DFQATT, CDR2 SNEGSKA (reference sequence). Trimming pared 4 bases from V and 6 bases from J, leaving 12 bases between. CDR3 length equals 13 residues. In nucleotides, the CDR3 is TGCAGTGCTACCCGGGACATAGATGAAAAACTGTTTTTT. Its protein product is CSATRDIDEKLFF.

There are a few counts of this clonotype. The rearrangement links TRBV5-6 to TRBJ1-4, with 9 positions matching TRBD1. Trimming cost V 2 bases and J 8 bases; bases outside gene matches: 1. This CDR3 has 13 residues. Germline V CDR1 and CDR2: SGHDT, YYEEEE. CDR3 nucleotides: TGTGCCAGCAGCTTTGGGACAGGGGAAAAACTGTTTTTT. Amino acid sequence: CASSFGTGEKLFF.

The V and J genes are TRBV2 and TRBJ2-5; TRBD1 agrees at 10 bases. Germline CDR1 and CDR2: SNHLY and FYNNEI. The CDR3 is 14 residues long. Losses at the gene ends were 7 bases for V and 5 bases for J; bases not matched to a gene: 7. CDR3 loop: CASNLGQGFETQYF. CDR3 DNA: TGTGCCAGCAATCTGGGACAGGGGTTTGAGACCCAGTACTTC.

The table lists this clonotype with a count of one. The chain couples TRBV28 to TRBJ2-2; 7 bases fit TRBD2. The CDR3 is made up of 16 amino acids. The germline V gene encodes CDR1 MDHEN and CDR2 SYDVKM. The V segment lost 8 bases and the J segment 4 bases; nucleotides outside the gene matches: 13. The CDR3 sequence: CASGPIWGRATGELFF. The DNA of the CDR3 is TGTGCCAGCGGGCCGATCTGGGGGAGGGCCACCGGGGAGCTGTTTTTT.

There are many counts of this clonotype. The rearrangement links TRBV13 to TRBJ2-3; D ambiguous. Per germline, CDR1 PRHDT and CDR2 FYEKMQ (reference sequence). The ends were cut back, 1 base at V and 5 bases at J, with 4 bases in the middle. The CDR3 has 12 amino acids. CDR3 sequence reads: CASSLAGDTQYF. In DNA form, the CDR3 reads TGTGCCAGCAGCTTAGCGGGAGATACGCAGTATTTT.

On this clonotype itself: A much larger clone lies one base from this, so it may be a read error. The chain couples TRBV2 to TRBJ2-7; D unresolved. Deletions cut 1 base from V and 3 bases from J, with 13 bases between. The length of the CDR3 is 15 residues. Germline V gene lookup returns CDR1 SNHLY and CDR2 FYNNEI. Here the CDR3 reads CASSEGVSPSYEQYF. The CDR3 coding sequence is TGTGCCAGCAGTGAAGGGGTTAGCCCGAGCTACGAGCAGTACTTC.

In this sample, this clonotype turned up many times. V usage is TRBV19 and J usage is TRBJ2-7; D not resolved. Per germline, CDR1 LNHDA and CDR2 SQIVND (reference sequence). V lost 6 bases and J 3 bases, leaving 15 bases between the germline ends. This CDR3 has 14 amino acids. CDR3 nucleotides: TGTGCCAGTAGCACCCATGGGCCATACTACGAGCAGTACTTC. Protein: CASSTHGPYYEQYF.

The gene calls are TRBV29-1 and TRBJ2-1; D remains ambiguous. V lost 3 bases to trimming and J lost 0 bases, with 12 bases between them. Per the germline V gene, CDR1 is SQVTM and CDR2 is ANQGSEA. This CDR3 contains 15 residues. The CDR3 nucleotides read TGCAGCGTTGATGGATATTGGCGCTCCTACAATGAGCAGTTCTTC. Translated, it gives CSVDGYWRSYNEQFF.

About this clonotype: At one end the junction does not follow the germline gene, possibly because of a read error. The gene calls are TRBV4-2 and TRBJ2-3; D is ambiguous. Per the germline V gene, CDR1 is LGHNA and CDR2 is YNFKEQ. CDR3 length equals 13 residues. The DNA for the CDR3 is TGTGCCAGCAGCCCGCCAGGCACAGCTACGCAGTATTTT. This gives the protein CASSPPGTATQYF.